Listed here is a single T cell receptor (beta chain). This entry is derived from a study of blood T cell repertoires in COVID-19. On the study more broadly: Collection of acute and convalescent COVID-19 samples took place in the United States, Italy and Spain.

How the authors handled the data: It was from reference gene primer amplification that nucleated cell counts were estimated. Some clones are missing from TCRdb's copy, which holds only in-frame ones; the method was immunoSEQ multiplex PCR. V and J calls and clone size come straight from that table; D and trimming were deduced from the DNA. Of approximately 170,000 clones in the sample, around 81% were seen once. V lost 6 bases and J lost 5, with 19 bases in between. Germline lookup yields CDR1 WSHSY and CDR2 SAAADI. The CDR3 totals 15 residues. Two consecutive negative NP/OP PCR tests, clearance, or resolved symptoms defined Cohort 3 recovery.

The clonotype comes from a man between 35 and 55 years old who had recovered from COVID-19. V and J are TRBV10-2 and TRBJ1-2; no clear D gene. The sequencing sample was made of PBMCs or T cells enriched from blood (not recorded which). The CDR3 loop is CASSPNAIPTYGYTF. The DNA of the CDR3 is TGCGCCAGCAGCCCAAACGCGATACCCACTTATGGCTACACCTTC.